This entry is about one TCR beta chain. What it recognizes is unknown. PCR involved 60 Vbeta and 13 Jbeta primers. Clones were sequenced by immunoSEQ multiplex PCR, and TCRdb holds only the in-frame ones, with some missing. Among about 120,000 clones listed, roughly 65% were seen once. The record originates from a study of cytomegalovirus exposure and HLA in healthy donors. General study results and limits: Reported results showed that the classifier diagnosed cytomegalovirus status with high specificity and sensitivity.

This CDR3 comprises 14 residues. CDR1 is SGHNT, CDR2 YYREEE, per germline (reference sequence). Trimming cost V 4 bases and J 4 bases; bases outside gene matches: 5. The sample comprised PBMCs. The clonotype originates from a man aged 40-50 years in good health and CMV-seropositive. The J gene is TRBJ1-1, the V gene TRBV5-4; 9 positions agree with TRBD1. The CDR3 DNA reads TGTGCCAGCAGCCCGGACAGGGGAAGCACTGAAGCTTTCTTT. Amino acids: CASSPDRGSTEAFF.